One TCR beta chain is described in this entry. Its antigen target is currently unknown. Base qualities are not recorded, but no much larger clone differs from it by a single base. CDR1 is given as SGHDT and CDR2 as YYEEEE, both from the germline V gene. The CDR3 measures 13 amino acids from cysteine to phenylalanine. Kept here is only the CDR3 DNA, which spans 39 bases and is read in frame from base 1. V is cut back by 4 bases and J by 7 bases, with 5 bases in the junction unmatched. The data originate from a study of blood T cell repertoires in COVID-19 (dated by TCRdb to 2020 to 2022). Notes on the research overall: Samples covering the acute and convalescent phases of COVID-19 were provided by collaborators in the United States, Italy and Spain. Subjects who had been exposed to COVID-19, were actively infected with it, or had recovered from it provided the deeply sampled blood TCRbeta repertoires that made up the dataset. The samples were drawn from two sources: the first 160 participants of the ongoing ImmuneRACE study, and approximately 1,300 subjects contributed by 6 global collaborators. Where available, HLA class I and class II types were obtained from metadata supplied by the sample provider rather than from assay-based typing. The prospective study material was composed of cDNA or gDNA derived from T cells, B-cell-depleted T cells, or PBMCs. Sample metadata almost always included a de-identified subject ID, COVID-19 status, age in years and sex. The repertoires were released in a freely available public database meant as a resource for research on the immune response to SARS-CoV-2. The study at large found these results: How much clinical and demographic metadata was included differed by source and by participant, and the metadata was provided uncurated.

The collaborating institutions used their own protocols to collect whole blood in K2EDTA tubes. For TCRbeta analysis, collaborators shipped samples in one of three forms: frozen whole blood, isolated PBMCs, or DNA extracted from either of those sample types. The immunoSEQ Assay, a bias-controlled multiplex PCR, was used to amplify TCRbeta CDR3 regions from genomic DNA. The paper's processing steps were these. The number of nucleated cells in each sample was estimated from the amplification of reference gene primers within the assay. To quantify the absolute abundance of each unique TCRbeta CDR3 rearrangement, sequence reads were collapsed and filtered. For each sample, productive Simpson clonality was calculated as the square root of Simpson's diversity index across productive rearrangements. The clones in this table, taken by TCRdb from immuneACCESS, are in-frame only. Not every clone is retained; where verified, under half of the shortfall comes from an unresolved V gene, and the cause of the rest is unknown. The V and J calls and clone size were taken over from that table, and D and trimming were inferred from the DNA. The sample data list over 150,000 clones, and about 80% of these were observed just once. Clones ranked in the top ten supply roughly 10% of the sample.

Input material: peripheral blood. The sequence derives from a man in his 70s with active or convalescent COVID-19. The rearrangement combines TRBV5-6 with TRBJ1-2; the junction holds 9 bases that match TRBD1. CDR3 sequence: CASSRDRVGGYTF. In nucleotides, the sequence is TGTGCCAGCAGCAGGGACAGGGTTGGTGGCTACACCTTC. With all but the CDR3 taken from the reference TRBV5-6 and TRBJ1-2 genes, the full variable domain is: DAGVTQSPTHLIKTRGQQVTLRCSPKSGHDTVSWYQQALGQGPQFIFQYYEEEERQRGNFPDRFSGHQFPNYSSELNVNALLLGDSALYLCASSRDRVGGYTFGSGTRLTVV.